These 18 T cell receptor beta chains originate from one sample sequenced in a study of blood T cell repertoires in COVID-19. TCRdb's copy holds only in-frame clones and misses some; the assay was immunoSEQ multiplex PCR. The sample records 200,000 to 250,000 clones, around 83% being singletons. Sequences were obtained from peripheral blood. Receptors originate from a woman in her 50s with acute or convalescent COVID-19.

This clone was counted only a few times. The chain has TRBV28 and TRBJ1-2, with TRBD1 as a possible D gene (6 bases). The CDR3 runs to 15 residues. Looked up from germline, CDR1 is MDHEN and CDR2 is SYDVKM. The V end was cut by 6 bases, the J end by 1 base, with 15 bases between. CDR3 in DNA: TGTGCCAGCAGCGATCCAGGGGCTTTTAACTATGGCTACACCTTC. This sequence encodes CASSDPGAFNYGYTF.

This sequence joins TRBV20-1 and TRBJ1-1, with unresolved D. CDR3 length equals 14 residues. The ends were cut back, 3 bases at V and 2 bases at J, with 13 bases in the middle. Germline V gene lookup returns CDR1 DFQATT and CDR2 SNEGSKA (reference sequence). The CDR3 protein is CSASTGGQNTEAFF. For the CDR3, the DNA is TGCAGTGCTAGTACCGGAGGCCAAAACACTGAAGCTTTCTTT.

This clone was found once. The chain combines TRBV5-1 with TRBJ2-3, with 7 bases fitting TRBD1. Germline V gene lookup returns CDR1 SGHRS and CDR2 YFSETQ. This CDR3 contains 15 residues. Losses at the gene ends were 6 bases for V and 0 bases for J; bases not matched to a gene: 7. The CDR3: CASTPRGRSTDTQYF. The DNA for the CDR3 is TGCGCCAGCACCCCGAGGGGGCGGAGCACAGATACGCAGTATTTT.

The chain carries TRBV11-2 and TRBJ2-1; no clear D. The length of the CDR3 is 15 residues. Germline V lookup: CDR1 SGHAT, CDR2 FQNNGV. V lost 1 base and J lost 0, with 7 bases in between. CDR3 nucleotide sequence: TGTGCCAGCAGCTTAGTGCGGAGCTCCTACAATGAGCAGTTCTTC. Protein sequence: CASSLVRSSYNEQFF. Using reference TRBV11-2 and TRBJ2-1 for the parts outside the CDR3, the full variable domain is EAGVAQSPRYKIIEKRQSVAFWCNPISGHATLYWYQQILGQGPKLLIQFQNNGVVDDSQLPKDRFSAERLKGVDSTLKIQPAKLEDSAVYLCASSLVRSSYNEQFFGPGTRLTVL.

V usage is TRBV9 and J usage is TRBJ2-5; 11 bases match TRBD1. Germline V CDR1 and CDR2: SGDLS, YYNGEE. This CDR3 region has 15 residues. Trimming removed 3 bases from V and 5 bases from J; junction bases left unmatched: 6. This CDR3 reads CASSAGQGDVETQYF. For the CDR3, the DNA is TGTGCCAGCAGCGCGGGACAGGGGGACGTGGAGACCCAGTACTTC.

The genes are TRBV7-2 and TRBJ1-1; TRBD1 might be the D (5 bases). The CDR3 contains 15 residues. Trimming pared 2 bases from V and 1 base from J, leaving 11 bases between. CDR1 is SGHTA, CDR2 FQGNSA, per germline. The CDR3 is CASSLFGGENTEAFF. The CDR3 nucleotides read TGTGCCAGCAGCTTATTCGGGGGAGAGAACACTGAAGCTTTCTTT.

The gene calls are TRBV10-3 and TRBJ2-3, with 8 bases matching TRBD2. The CDR3 is 17 residues long. Germline-derived CDR1 and CDR2 are ENHRY and SYGVKD. V trimming: 3 bases; J trimming: 6 bases; junction bases outside the gene matches: 14. The CDR3 DNA reads TGTGCCATCAGTGAACGTAATAGCGGGACCATGGGGGATACGCAGTATTTT. Amino acid sequence: CAISERNSGTMGDTQYF.

V usage is TRBV5-4 and J usage is TRBJ1-3; TRBD1 aligns across 8 bases. V gave up 4 bases and J gave up 8 bases; unmatched junction bases: 5. The CDR3 length is 13 residues. Germline V gene sequence: CDR1 SGHNT, CDR2 YYREEE (reference sequence). The CDR3 loop reads CASSPDRGYTIYF. The CDR3 DNA reads as TGTGCCAGCAGCCCTGACAGGGGATACACCATATATTTT. The complete variable domain, with remaining parts taken from reference TRBV5-4 and TRBJ1-3, reads ETGVTQSPTHLIKTRGQQVTLRCSSQSGHNTVSWYQQALGQGPQFIFQYYREEENGRGNFPPRFSGLQFPNYSSELNVNALELDDSALYLCASSPDRGYTIYFGEGSWLTVV.

This chain connects TRBV28 to TRBJ1-1, with D possibly being TRBD1 (6 bases). Deletions cut 5 bases from V and 1 base from J, with 11 bases between. The germline CDR1 and CDR2 sequences are MDHEN and SYDVKM. The CDR3 runs 14 residues. The CDR3: CASSLPTGNTEAFF. The CDR3, as DNA: TGTGCCAGCAGTCTACCGACAGGGAACACTGAAGCTTTCTTT.

This chain joins TRBV11-2 and TRBJ2-7; the D gene is possibly TRBD1 (5 bases). The CDR3 extends over 15 amino acids. Germline CDR1 and CDR2: SGHAT and FQNNGV. V lost 0 bases, J lost 2 bases, and 11 bases lay in between. CDR3 in DNA: TGTGCCAGCAGCTTAGATAGTCAGGGAACCTACGAGCAGTACTTC. It encodes CASSLDSQGTYEQYF.

The chain uses TRBV6-1 and TRBJ1-6; D call uncertain. The CDR3 covers 16 residues. Trimming pared 3 bases from V and 6 bases from J, leaving 15 bases between. The germline CDR1 and CDR2 sequences are MNHNS and SASEGT. CDR3 in amino acids: CASSETWRRANSPLHF. In DNA, the CDR3 is TGTGCCAGCAGTGAGACGTGGCGGAGAGCTAATTCACCCCTCCACTTT.

The rearrangement links TRBV4-1 to TRBJ2-2; 8 bases match TRBD1. The CDR3 has 15 residues. V was pared by 3 bases and J by 4 bases, with 4 bases of the junction left unmatched. Per germline, CDR1 MGHRA and CDR2 YSYEKL. CDR3 bases: TGCGCCAGCAGCCAGAGTACAGGGGGCACCGGGGAGCTGTTTTTT. It yields the protein CASSQSTGGTGELFF.

This rearrangement joins TRBV6-5 to TRBJ2-5; 9 nucleotides line up with TRBD1. Germline V CDR1 and CDR2: MNHEY, SVGAGI. The CDR3 spans 14 residues. The trim removed 6 bases at V and 4 bases at J, leaving 6 bases unmatched. The CDR3 coding sequence is TGTGCCAGCAGAGCGGACAGGGGCAGAGAGACCCAGTACTTC. Its protein product is CASRADRGRETQYF.

This clone appeared a few times. The genes are TRBV10-3 and TRBJ2-4; possibly TRBD2 for D (6 bases). The V end was cut by 4 bases, the J end by 8 bases, with 12 bases between. CDR3 length: 13 amino acids. The V gene's germline CDR1 is ENHRY and CDR2 SYGVKD. The DNA for the CDR3 is TGTGCCATCAGTGGCACGACGGGGGACATTCAGTACTTC. Its protein product is CAISGTTGDIQYF.

The chain combines TRBV5-1 with TRBJ1-1; maybe TRBD1 (6 bases). Germline V gives CDR1 SGHRS, CDR2 YFSETQ. V lost 1 base to trimming and J lost 4 bases, with 11 bases between them. CDR3 length: 14 residues. The CDR3 reads CASSLFTGSTEAFF. The CDR3, as DNA: TGCGCCAGCAGCTTGTTCACAGGGAGCACTGAAGCTTTCTTT.

CDR3 protein: CATSDSTGVGYTF. The CDR3 coding sequence is TGTGCCACCAGTGACTCTACAGGCGTAGGCTACACCTTC. This chain uses TRBV24-1 with TRBJ1-2; a possible D gene is TRBD1 (5 bases). With 4 bases removed from V and 8 bases from J, the gap between germline ends came to 13 bases. Germline CDR1 reads KGHDR; CDR2 reads SFDVKD. The CDR3 length is 13 residues.

The V gene is TRBV28, the J gene TRBJ1-5, with D possibly TRBD1 on 6 matching bases. This CDR3 is built from 15 residues. CDR1 is MDHEN and CDR2 is SYDVKM in the germline V gene. Trimming took 6 bases from V and 6 from J, leaving 18 bases between them. The CDR3: CASRFLTRGVQPQHF. The DNA of the CDR3 is TGTGCCAGCAGGTTCTTAACCAGGGGCGTTCAGCCCCAGCATTTT.

V usage is TRBV7-2 and J usage is TRBJ2-7; tentatively, D is TRBD2 (6 bases). This CDR3 spans 16 amino acids. Looked up from germline, CDR1 is SGHTA and CDR2 is FQGNSA. The germline V and J ends were trimmed by 2 bases and 7 bases, with 21 bases remaining between them. The CDR3 sequence is CASSLFRGSLAMEQYF. CDR3 DNA sequence: TGTGCCAGCAGCTTATTTAGGGGTAGTCTAGCGATGGAGCAGTACTTC.